A selection of T cell receptor beta chains follows, all from one sample in a study of radiation and T cells in renal cell carcinoma. The table came from immunoSEQ multiplex PCR; TCRdb's copy has only in-frame clones and leaves some out. The profile shows about 130,000 clones, nearly 90% of them singletons. The starting material was blood, obtained from a patient whose treatment included radiotherapy and nephrectomy. The receptors shown here come from a woman between 50 and 59 years old with renal cell carcinoma. Each CDR3 is given with its conserved first and last residue. The D gene is left open where the match is weak. Clone size is stated in some rows and not others, as once, few, many or a class when expanded.

V	size	D	J	CDR3	DNA
TRBV6-1	NA	NA	TRBJ2-6	CASRAGSSGANVLTF	TGTGCCAGCAGGGCGGGCAGTTCTGGGGCCAACGTCCTGACTTTC
TRBV7-9	NA	NA	TRBJ1-3	CASRPRVRSGNTIYF	TGTGCCAGCAGACCCCGAGTTAGGTCTGGAAACACCATATATTTT
TRBV7-9	NA	NA	TRBJ1-2	CASTASSSGNGYTF	TGTGCCAGCACAGCTTCGTCTTCGGGGAATGGCTACACCTTC
TRBV5-1	NA	TRBD1	TRBJ2-1	CASSMGQGANEQFF	TGCGCCAGCAGCATGGGACAGGGGGCGAATGAGCAGTTCTTC
TRBV19	NA	NA	TRBJ2-5	CASSIRRTGGETQYF	TGTGCCAGTAGTATAAGAAGGACAGGAGGGGAGACCCAGTACTTC
TRBV6-5	NA	TRBD1	TRBJ1-4	CASSLTGGATNEKLFF	TGTGCCAGCAGTTTGACAGGGGGCGCGACTAATGAAAAACTGTTTTTT
TRBV7-9	NA	NA	TRBJ2-5	CASSPDSQETQYF	TGTGCCAGCAGCCCGGACTCCCAAGAGACCCAGTACTTC
TRBV5-4	NA	NA	TRBJ2-1	CASTSPGRRGTNEQFF	TGTGCCAGCACCTCCCCGGGACGTAGGGGGACCAATGAGCAGTTCTTC
TRBV29-1	NA	NA	TRBJ1-4	CSVGEGLGEKLFF	TGCAGCGTTGGGGAGGGTCTGGGTGAAAAACTGTTTTTT
TRBV2	NA	TRBD1	TRBJ1-2	CASKGGWQLDYGYTF	TGTGCCAGCAAAGGGGGCTGGCAGCTCGACTATGGCTACACCTTC
TRBV15	once	TRBD1	TRBJ1-2	CATSRGGQVSNYGYTF	TGTGCCACCAGCAGAGGAGGACAGGTGTCTAACTATGGCTACACCTTC
TRBV6-6	NA	TRBD1	TRBJ1-1	CASIPQGAGTEAFF	TGTGCCAGCATTCCTCAGGGGGCCGGCACTGAAGCTTTCTTT
TRBV7-9	NA	TRBD1	TRBJ1-1	CASSKDQGQGETEAFF	TGTGCCAGCAGCAAAGACCAGGGACAGGGGGAGACTGAAGCTTTCTTT
TRBV2	few	NA	TRBJ1-2	CASSEAYGYTF	TGTGCCAGCAGCGAGGCCTATGGCTACACCTTC
TRBV7-3	NA	NA	TRBJ1-6	CASSLEGGSYNSPLHF	TGTGCCAGCAGCTTAGAAGGAGGGTCCTATAATTCACCCCTCCACTTT
TRBV4-3	NA	NA	TRBJ2-7	CASSQEPGAFSYEQYF	TGCGCCAGCAGCCAGGAGCCCGGGGCCTTCTCCTACGAGCAGTACTTC
TRBV5-4	NA	TRBD1	TRBJ2-1	CASSFDRGFYNEQFF	TGTGCCAGCAGCTTCGACAGGGGTTTTTACAATGAGCAGTTCTTC
TRBV25-1	NA	TRBD1	TRBJ1-2	CASSSPGTGLGYGYTF	TGTGCCAGCAGTAGTCCCGGGACAGGGTTGGGCTATGGCTACACCTTC
TRBV7-2	NA	NA	TRBJ2-3	CASSWGSTAVTDTQYF	TGTGCCAGCAGCTGGGGAAGTACGGCGGTCACAGATACGCAGTATTTT
TRBV7-9	NA	NA	TRBJ1-2	CASSLNGDYGYTF	TGTGCCAGCAGCTTAAACGGGGACTATGGCTACACCTTC
TRBV5-1	medium-sized	TRBD1	TRBJ1-2	CASKLGQGEGNYGYTF	TGCGCCAGCAAACTAGGACAGGGCGAGGGAAACTATGGCTACACCTTC
TRBV7-8	NA	NA	TRBJ1-4	CASSLVGRGIRTRNEKLFF	TGTGCCAGCAGCTTAGTCGGGCGGGGGATCAGGACGAGAAATGAAAAACTGTTTTTT
TRBV2	NA	NA	TRBJ1-2	CASSEAGQVGGYTF	TGTGCCAGCAGTGAAGCTGGGCAGGTTGGTGGCTACACCTTC
TRBV4-1	NA	NA	TRBJ2-7	CASSQDITYEQYF	TGCGCCAGCAGCCAAGATATCACCTACGAGCAGTACTTC
TRBV7-2	NA	TRBD1	TRBJ1-5	CASSFDRARQPQHF	TGTGCCAGCAGCTTCGACAGGGCCCGGCAGCCCCAGCATTTT